This record covers a single TCR beta chain. This specimen belongs to a study of shared clonotypes between healthy human individuals. Tens of millions of PBMCs supplied genomic DNA for unsorted samples. Clones were sequenced by immunoSEQ multiplex PCR, and TCRdb holds only the in-frame ones, with some missing. The top ten clones hold approximately 12% of a sample with 400,000 to 550,000 clones, 79% of them seen once. The CDR3 is made up of 16 amino acids. Germline V gene data show CDR1 as SGHRS and CDR2 as YFSETQ. V shed 4 bases, J shed 4 bases, and the junction held 10 bases outside the gene matches. The receptor was isolated from a woman in her 40s in good health. Some clones in this sample may be carry-over from other donors' samples. The sample comprised PBMCs. The rearrangement links TRBV5-1 to TRBJ2-2; TRBD1 matches at 7 bases. The CDR3 region is CASSIQDRAGTGELFF. The DNA of the CDR3 is TGCGCCAGCAGCATACAAGACAGGGCCGGCACCGGGGAGCTGTTTTTT.